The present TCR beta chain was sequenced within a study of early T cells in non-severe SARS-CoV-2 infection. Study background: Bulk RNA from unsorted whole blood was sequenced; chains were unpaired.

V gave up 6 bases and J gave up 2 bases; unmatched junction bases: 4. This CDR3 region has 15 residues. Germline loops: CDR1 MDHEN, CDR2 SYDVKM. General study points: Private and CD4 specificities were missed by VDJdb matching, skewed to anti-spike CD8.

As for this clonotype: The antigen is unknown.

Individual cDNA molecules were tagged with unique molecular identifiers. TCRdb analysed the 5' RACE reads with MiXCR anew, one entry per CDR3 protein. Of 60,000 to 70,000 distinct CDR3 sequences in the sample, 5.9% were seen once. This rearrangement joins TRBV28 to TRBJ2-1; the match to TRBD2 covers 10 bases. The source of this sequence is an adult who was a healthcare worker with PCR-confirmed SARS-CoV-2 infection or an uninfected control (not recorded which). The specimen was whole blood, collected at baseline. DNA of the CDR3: TGTGCCAGCAGGTCAGCGGGAGGGACCTACAATGAGCAGTTCTTC. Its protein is CASRSAGGTYNEQFF.